Described below is a single T cell receptor (beta chain) sequence and its context. Its target is not known. At one end, the junction sequence differs from germline, possibly due to a read error. Scientists amplified the TCR beta CDR3 regions from RNA transcripts. First-round RT-PCR used HTBI primers; second-round multiplex PCR followed. Via MiXCR, TCRdb re-called the multiplex PCR reads, giving one row per CDR3 protein. The sample consists of hundreds of thousands of distinct CDR3 sequences, roughly 39% of them appearing once. All donors with ophthalmopathy were recorded as having moderate-to-severe activity, CAS ≥3, NOSPECS ≥4 and a duration under 3 months. This sample is drawn from a study of Graves' ophthalmopathy and Graves' hyperthyroidism. Study-wide background: Peripheral blood was gathered at the point of initial diagnosis, before any treatment started. Study results and limitations: Blood was where most expanded thyroid clonotypes above 0.001 frequency also turned up. Built on 13 signatures, a model told ophthalmopathy apart from stable hyperthyroidism with about 85% sensitivity and around 80% specificity.

This CDR3 comprises 14 residues. The germline V gene has CDR1 SGDLS and CDR2 YYNGEE. V and J are TRBV9 and TRBJ1-6, with 7 bases matching TRBD1. The sample was peripheral blood. The receptor was derived from an adult man with Graves' ophthalmopathy. The CDR3 DNA reads TGTGCCAGCAACTCCGGGACAGTTAATTCACCCCCCCACTTT. It codes for CASNSGTVNSPPHF.